This entry describes one T cell receptor (beta chain). This entry belongs to a study of blood T cell repertoires in COVID-19. Across the whole study: Specimens from acute and convalescent COVID-19 originated in the United States, Italy and Spain. PBMCs, B-cell-depleted T cells, or T cells were the source of the cDNA or gDNA that made up the material.

Measured with immunoSEQ multiplex PCR; TCRdb has only the in-frame clones, and not every one. The data hold approximately 54,000 clones, with about nine tenths observed a single time. The specimen sequenced was peripheral blood. The origin of this receptor is a woman aged 40 to 50 with active COVID-19.

The CDR3 sequence: CASSLVAGLQETQYF. CDR3 sequence (DNA): TGTGCCAGCAGCTTAGTTGCAGGGTTACAAGAGACCCAGTACTTC. This chain joins TRBV7-2 and TRBJ2-5, with D possibly TRBD1 on 5 matching bases. The CDR3 sequence is 15 residues long. CDR1 is SGHTA and CDR2 is FQGNSA in the germline V gene. Deletions cut 1 base from V and 2 bases from J, with 11 bases between.